These 24 T cell receptor beta chains came from one sample sequenced in a study of blood T cell repertoires in COVID-19. Sequencing was performed with immunoSEQ multiplex PCR; in TCRdb, only in-frame clones are kept and a portion is missing. The profile shows about 330,000 clones, approximately 87% of them singletons. Sequenced material: PBMCs or T cells enriched from blood (not recorded which). These receptors were obtained from a woman in her twenties or thirties who had recovered from COVID-19.

As to this clone: The same CDR3 is also encoded by other DNA sequences in this sample. V usage is TRBV3-1 (or the pseudogene TRBV3-2) and J usage is TRBJ1-1; possible D gene TRBD1, 5 bases. Trimming stripped 3 bases from V and 4 bases from J, with 12 bases between. There are 14 residues in the CDR3. Germline V lookup: CDR1 LGHDT, CDR2 YNNKEL (reference sequence). The CDR3, as DNA: TGTGCCAGCAGCCAGCCCGGGGGGGGCACTGAAGCTTTCTTT. Protein: CASSQPGGGTEAFF.

V usage is TRBV18 and J usage is TRBJ2-1; 10 nucleotides agree with TRBD2. This CDR3 has 19 amino acids. The germline CDR1 and CDR2 sequences are KGHSH and LQKENI. V shed 3 bases and J 0 bases; nucleotides not matched to a gene: 11. This CDR3 is CASSPGLLAGLSSYNEQFF. For the CDR3, the DNA is TGTGCCAGCTCACCGGGGCTACTAGCGGGGTTGAGCTCCTACAATGAGCAGTTCTTC.

The genes are TRBV5-4 and TRBJ1-3; D is ambiguous. This CDR3 is built from 17 residues. V was pared by 2 bases and J by 0 bases, with 15 bases between. From germline, CDR1 is SGHNT and CDR2 YYREEE (reference sequence). The CDR3 DNA is TGTGCCAGCAGCTTTATCAGCGGCCGGCCCTCTGGAAACACCATATATTTT. The encoded protein is CASSFISGRPSGNTIYF.

This clone has only one observation. J is TRBJ1-2 and V is TRBV28; unclear D gene. Trimming took off 2 bases at V and 4 bases at J, with 20 bases between the two ends. The V gene's germline CDR1 is MDHEN and CDR2 SYDVKM. The CDR3 runs to 17 residues. The CDR3 nucleotides read TGTGCCAGCAGTTTACCTGGGAGCTTGGTGTTAGCCTATGGCTACACCTTC. Its translation: CASSLPGSLVLAYGYTF.

The gene calls are TRBV24-1 and TRBJ2-3; the D gene is possibly TRBD1 (6 bases). V lost 5 bases, J lost 2 bases, and 19 bases lay in between. The CDR3 extends over 17 amino acids. The germline gives CDR1 KGHDR, CDR2 SFDVKD. CDR3 nucleotide sequence: TGTGCCACCAGTGGGGTTCAGGGGTCCGGAGACACAGATACGCAGTATTTT. Protein sequence: CATSGVQGSGDTDTQYF.

V usage is TRBV6-5 and J usage is TRBJ2-7; TRBD1 matches 7 bases. This CDR3 is built from 14 residues. The V gene end was trimmed by 6 bases and the J gene end by 4 bases; junction bases not matched to a gene: 9. Germline V gene lookup returns CDR1 MNHEY and CDR2 SVGAGI. This CDR3 is CASSEGADFYEQYF. CDR3 bases: TGTGCCAGCAGCGAGGGGGCGGATTTTTACGAGCAGTACTTC.

This chain connects TRBV5-4 to TRBJ1-1; 10 bases align to TRBD1. This CDR3 comprises 15 residues. From germline, CDR1 is SGHNT and CDR2 YYREEE (reference sequence). V was clipped by 0 bases and J by 4 bases; unmatched bases: 3. The CDR3 protein is CASSLGQGAGTEAFF. The CDR3 DNA follows: TGTGCCAGCAGCTTGGGACAGGGGGCAGGCACTGAAGCTTTCTTT.

CDR3 coding DNA: TGTGCCATCAGGGGCCAGACAGGGGAGGAGACCCAGTACTTC. Translated, it gives CAIRGQTGEETQYF. The genes are TRBV10-3 and TRBJ2-5; 8 positions agree with TRBD1. The CDR3 totals 14 residues. V dropped 6 bases and J dropped 5; count of bases not matched to a gene: 8. Germline V gene sequence: CDR1 ENHRY, CDR2 SYGVKD.

The chain recombines TRBV18 with TRBJ2-1; the D is unclear. V was shortened by 3 bases and J by 1 base, with 16 bases between the two germline ends. The CDR3 spans 17 residues. The germline CDR1 and CDR2 sequences are KGHSH and LQKENI. The CDR3 region is CASSPQAASSSYNEQFF. For the CDR3, the DNA is TGTGCCAGCTCACCCCAGGCCGCAAGTAGTTCCTACAATGAGCAGTTCTTC.

This clone was found a few times. V gene TRBV7-9 combines with J gene TRBJ1-5; D remains ambiguous. V lost 3 bases to trimming and J lost 5 bases, with 5 bases between them. The CDR3 extends over 12 amino acids. The V gene's germline CDR1 is SEHNR and CDR2 FQNEAQ (reference sequence). Here the CDR3 DNA reads TGTGCCAGCAGCTTCCCGGATCAGCCCCAGCATTTT. Residues: CASSFPDQPQHF.

This clone was seen only a few times. The gene calls are TRBV4-1 and TRBJ2-7; D possibly corresponds to TRBD2 (5 bases). The CDR3 contains 15 residues. The V gene's germline CDR1 is MGHRA and CDR2 YSYEKL. With 1 base removed from V and 2 bases from J, the gap between germline ends came to 12 bases. The CDR3 is CASSQAASSPYEQYF. The DNA for the CDR3 is TGCGCCAGCAGCCAAGCGGCTAGCTCTCCCTACGAGCAGTACTTC.

The V call is TRBV7-7, the J call TRBJ2-1; no clear D gene. V was shortened by 5 bases and J by 5 bases, with 16 bases between the two germline ends. This CDR3 region has 15 residues. Per the germline V gene, CDR1 is SSHAT and CDR2 is FNYEAQ (reference sequence). The CDR3 region is CASSPAVGGHNEQFF. DNA for the CDR3: TGTGCCAGCAGCCCGGCGGTCGGCGGCCACAATGAGCAGTTCTTC. The full variable domain, completed using reference TRBV7-7 and TRBJ2-1, is GAGVSQSPRYKVTKRGQDVTLRCDPISSHATLYWYQQALGQGPEFLTYFNYEAQPDKSGLPSDRFSAERPEGSISTLTIQRTEQRDSAMYRCASSPAVGGHNEQFFGPGTRLTVL.

V gene TRBV6-1 combines with J gene TRBJ2-3, with D tentatively TRBD1 (5 bases). With 3 bases removed from V and 5 bases from J, the gap between germline ends came to 15 bases. The germline V gene has CDR1 MNHNS and CDR2 SASEGT. The CDR3 totals 15 residues. The CDR3 coding sequence is TGTGCCAGCAGTGAGCGTGACAGTCCCGTAGATACGCAGTATTTT. It is translated as CASSERDSPVDTQYF.

V usage is TRBV7-2 and J usage is TRBJ1-6, with D possibly TRBD1 on 5 matching bases. Germline CDR1 is SGHTA and CDR2 is FQGNSA. V was shortened by 7 bases and J by 4 bases, with 17 bases between the two germline ends. CDR3 length equals 16 residues. In DNA, the CDR3 is TGTGCCAGCATGGGGGGGTCGAATGCGTATAATTCACCCCTCCACTTT. Protein: CASMGGSNAYNSPLHF.

V and J are TRBV6-1 and TRBJ1-2, with TRBD1 identical over 8 bases. The CDR3 runs to 16 residues. Trimming took 0 bases from V and 8 from J; bases not matched to a gene: 11. Germline CDR1 reads MNHNS; CDR2 reads SASEGT. CDR3 amino acids: CASSEAIGRGHGGYTF. The CDR3 DNA sequence: TGTGCCAGCAGTGAAGCGATCGGCAGGGGGCACGGCGGCTACACCTTC.

This clone was counted only a few times. The chain couples TRBV29-1 to TRBJ1-1; D gene unclear. This CDR3 has 14 amino acids. In germline, CDR1 is SQVTM, CDR2 ANQGSEA. Trimming took off 5 bases at V and 2 bases at J, with 15 bases between the two ends. The chain's CDR3 is CSVKPLGENTEAFF. CDR3 in DNA: TGCAGCGTTAAGCCTCTCGGGGAAAACACTGAAGCTTTCTTT.

The chain uses TRBV11-2 and TRBJ1-2; D is ambiguous. V was pared by 2 bases and J by 4 bases, with 5 bases between. Germline V lookup: CDR1 SGHAT, CDR2 FQNNGV. This CDR3 spans 12 amino acids. The CDR3: CASSLSSYGYTF. CDR3 DNA sequence: TGTGCCAGCAGCTTATCCAGCTATGGCTACACCTTC.

This sequence joins TRBV6-5 and TRBJ1-5; 9 positions match TRBD1. The J segment lost 4 bases and the V segment lost 6 bases, leaving 7 bases of the junction unmatched. Germline-derived CDR1 and CDR2 are MNHEY and SVGAGI. This CDR3 has 15 residues. In DNA, the CDR3 is TGTGCCAGCAGAACAACCGGGACAGGGAATCAGCCCCAGCATTTT. It is translated as CASRTTGTGNQPQHF.

This chain joins TRBV15 and TRBJ1-6; D is unresolved. Trimming pared 0 bases from V and 9 bases from J, leaving 15 bases between. In germline, CDR1 is LNHNV, CDR2 YYDKDF (reference sequence). The CDR3 totals 16 residues. As DNA, the CDR3 is TGTGCCACCAGCAGAGATATGACGGCCCCGGGTTCACCCCTCCACTTT. Translating gives CATSRDMTAPGSPLHF. Full variable domain (outside the CDR3, taken from reference TRBV15 and TRBJ1-6): DAMVIQNPRYQVTQFGKPVTLSCSQTLNHNVMYWYQQKSSQAPKLLFHYYDKDFNNEADTPDNFQSRRPNTSFCFLDIRSPGLGDTAMYLCATSRDMTAPGSPLHFGNGTRLTVT.

V is TRBV6-4 and J is TRBJ1-5; 8 bases map to TRBD1. With 10 bases clipped from V and 3 bases from J, the junction kept 17 bases outside the gene matches. CDR1 and CDR2 from the germline V gene are MRHNA and SNTAGT. The CDR3 is 17 residues long. CDR3 residues: CATDDRGHHHVNQPQHF. The CDR3 DNA reads TGTGCCACAGACGACAGGGGCCATCACCATGTCAATCAGCCCCAGCATTTT.

This clone was counted a few times. The chain couples TRBV7-2 to TRBJ2-7; 8 bases fit TRBD1. Germline CDR1 and CDR2: SGHTA and FQGNSA. Germline trimming cut 5 bases from V and 1 base from J; bases unmatched to any gene: 7. The length of the CDR3 is 15 residues. CDR3 in amino acids: CASSVRQGSSYEQYF. The CDR3 nucleotides read TGTGCCAGCAGCGTAAGACAGGGGAGTTCCTACGAGCAGTACTTC.

The CDR3, as DNA: TGTGCCAGCAGTTACGGGGCACCCAAGGGCTATGGCTACACCTTC. Residues: CASSYGAPKGYGYTF. The chain carries TRBV6-6 and TRBJ1-2; D is perhaps TRBD1 (5 bases). Looked up from germline, CDR1 is MNHNY and CDR2 is SVGAGI (reference sequence). The CDR3 runs 15 residues. The V and J ends lost 2 bases and 4 bases respectively, with 14 bases between them.

This clone was picked up one time. CDR3 in DNA: TGTGCCAGCAGTTCCTCTCCCTACGAGCAGTACTTC. Encoded protein: CASSSSPYEQYF. This sequence joins TRBV28 and TRBJ2-7; no firm D call. With 4 bases removed from V and 2 bases from J, the gap between germline ends came to 6 bases. This CDR3 has 12 residues. Per germline, CDR1 MDHEN and CDR2 SYDVKM.

The chain uses TRBV7-9 and TRBJ2-3, with 8 positions matching TRBD2. Trimming cost V 5 bases and J 0 bases; bases outside gene matches: 4. Germline V gene data show CDR1 as SEHNR and CDR2 as FQNEAQ (reference sequence). This CDR3 contains 15 residues. The CDR3 region is CASSGGGLSTDTQYF. In nucleotides, the CDR3 is TGTGCCAGCAGCGGCGGGGGGCTGAGCACAGATACGCAGTATTTT.